Here is one T cell receptor beta chain with its context. The antigen is undetermined. This entry comes from a study of cytotoxic CD8 clonotypes in ibrutinib-treated CLL. Study overall: Among the patients, ten to eleven presented as relapsed/refractory and 15 as treatment-naive; approximately 17 showed unmutated IGHV. Broader study findings: The public clonotypes identified were infrequent and showed contraction or stability on treatment.

TCRdb's copy holds only in-frame clones and misses some; the assay was immunoSEQ multiplex PCR. The sample contains 110,000 to 150,000 clones, 70% to 80% of which appear only once. The CDR3 runs 14 residues. Per germline, CDR1 SGHTA and CDR2 FQGNSA. The trim removed 4 bases at V and 9 bases at J, leaving 8 bases unmatched. The sequencing used PBMCs, collected after 24 months of ibrutinib treatment. This sequence was found in a human donor with chronic lymphocytic leukemia. This chain links TRBV7-2 with TRBJ2-5; 10 nucleotides line up with TRBD2. This CDR3 reads CASSWTSGPGAQYF. The CDR3 DNA is TGTGCCAGCAGCTGGACTAGCGGCCCCGGGGCCCAGTACTTC.